This passage covers 7 T cell receptor beta chains from one sample sequenced in a study of blood T cell repertoires in COVID-19. The method was immunoSEQ multiplex PCR; TCRdb's version includes in-frame clones alone and lacks a portion of them. Seen here are approximately 230,000 clones, about 86% observed once, and the top ten hold roughly 5.7%. Source material: peripheral blood. These TCRs come from a man older than 75 with acute or convalescent COVID-19.

V is TRBV5-1 and J is TRBJ2-3; D is perhaps TRBD2 (5 bases). The germline CDR1 and CDR2 sequences are SGHRS and YFSETQ. CDR3 length: 15 amino acids. V dropped 2 bases and J dropped 0 bases, with 10 bases sitting between them. The CDR3 protein is CASSLSAESTDTQYF. CDR3 DNA: TGCGCCAGCAGCTTATCAGCGGAGAGCACAGATACGCAGTATTTT.

V usage is TRBV29-1 and J usage is TRBJ2-5; 12 positions match TRBD1. The junction had 8 bases not matched to a gene; V was cut back by 4 bases and J by 5 bases. The CDR3 runs to 15 residues. Germline assignment: CDR1 SQVTM and CDR2 ANQGSEA. The CDR3 loop is CSVVRGQGARETQYF. In DNA form, the CDR3 reads TGCAGCGTTGTTAGGGGACAGGGGGCGAGGGAGACCCAGTACTTC.

The chain carries TRBV9 and TRBJ2-3, with TRBD2 matching over 7 bases. Germline trimming cut 2 bases from V and 3 bases from J; bases unmatched to any gene: 3. CDR1 and CDR2 (germline): SGDLS, YYNGEE. The CDR3 covers 14 residues. The CDR3 region is CASSVASGTDTQYF. CDR3 nucleotide sequence: TGTGCCAGCAGCGTGGCTAGCGGAACAGATACGCAGTATTTT.

The chain employs TRBV18 and TRBJ2-7; TRBD1 matches at 8 bases. This CDR3 spans 15 amino acids. Germline trimming cut 6 bases from V and 0 bases from J; bases unmatched to any gene: 7. Germline CDR1 reads KGHSH; CDR2 reads LQKENI. The CDR3 loop reads CASSLGQVISYEQYF. CDR3 coding DNA: TGTGCCAGCTCCCTGGGACAGGTGATCTCCTACGAGCAGTACTTC.

This clone has just a few counts. This chain links TRBV27 with TRBJ2-7; D is perhaps TRBD1 (5 bases). V lost 8 bases and J 2 bases, leaving 13 bases between the germline ends. Germline V gene data show CDR1 as MNHEY and CDR2 as SMNVEV (reference sequence). This CDR3 comprises 13 residues. The CDR3 loop reads CASGQDSTYEQYF. The DNA of the CDR3 is TGTGCCAGCGGCCAAGACAGTACCTACGAGCAGTACTTC.

The V and J genes are TRBV6-4 and TRBJ2-1; tentatively, D is TRBD2 (6 bases). Germline CDR1 and CDR2: MRHNA and SNTAGT. V gave up 6 bases and J gave up 6 bases, with 24 bases separating them. This CDR3 is built from 17 residues. CDR3 sequence: CASSRIAGLEPFNEQFF. The CDR3 bases are TGTGCCAGCAGCCGTATCGCGGGGCTAGAGCCCTTCAATGAGCAGTTCTTC.

This clone has only a few counts. The V gene is TRBV27, the J gene TRBJ2-3; D perhaps matches TRBD2 (6 bases). V lost 7 bases and J 4 bases, leaving 18 bases between the germline ends. Germline values: CDR1 MNHEY, CDR2 SMNVEV (reference sequence). The CDR3 is made up of 15 amino acids. The CDR3 spells CASNGRDFRPDTQYF. The DNA for the CDR3 is TGTGCCAGCAACGGCCGGGACTTTCGGCCAGATACGCAGTATTTT.